These 20 T cell receptor beta chains were sequenced from one sample in a study of cytotoxic CD8 clonotypes in ibrutinib-treated CLL. The assay was immunoSEQ multiplex PCR, and TCRdb's table has in-frame clones only and misses some. The sample contains 150,000 to 200,000 clones, less than 85% of which appear only once. This sample comprised PBMCs, obtained after 24 months of ibrutinib treatment. These receptors all come from a human donor with chronic lymphocytic leukemia.

This clone was seen a single time. The CDR3 DNA follows: TGTGCCAGCAGAGCCGGACAGGGGAGCACCTACAATGAGCAGTTCTTC. This codes for CASRAGQGSTYNEQFF. This chain joins TRBV27 and TRBJ2-1; TRBD1 aligns across 9 bases. CDR3 length: 16 residues. The germline gives CDR1 MNHEY, CDR2 SMNVEV (reference sequence). The ends lost 6 bases at V and 2 bases at J; junction bases unmatched: 8.

The chain employs TRBV19 and TRBJ1-1; TRBD1 might be the D (6 bases). Trimming removed 5 bases at V and 3 bases at J, with 19 bases between. Germline lookup yields CDR1 LNHDA and CDR2 SQIVND (reference sequence). The CDR3 length is 16 residues. CDR3 DNA sequence: TGTGCCAGTAGTGGGGGGCGGGGAGTGAGCCACACTGAAGCTTTCTTT. It is translated as CASSGGRGVSHTEAFF.

The gene calls are TRBV18 and TRBJ2-7; TRBD2 is a possible D gene (6 bases). The CDR3 covers 15 residues. Germline CDR1 reads KGHSH; CDR2 reads LQKENI. The V end was cut by 1 base, the J end by 0 bases, with 10 bases between. Here the CDR3 reads CASSPLPSVSYEQYF. Here the CDR3 DNA reads TGTGCCAGCTCACCACTACCTAGCGTCTCCTACGAGCAGTACTTC.

The chain has TRBV9 and TRBJ2-5; 8 bases are shared with TRBD2. Per the germline V gene, CDR1 is SGDLS and CDR2 is YYNGEE. V was pared by 0 bases and J by 5 bases, with 12 bases of the junction left unmatched. This CDR3 region has 17 residues. CDR3 nucleotide sequence: TGTGCCAGCAGCGTAGGGACTAACGGGAGGGTCGGGGAGACCCAGTACTTC. Encoded protein: CASSVGTNGRVGETQYF.

This clone came up once. The gene calls are TRBV7-8 and TRBJ1-1; possibly TRBD1 for D (6 bases). Germline CDR1 is SGHVS and CDR2 is FQNEAQ. The V end lost 1 base, the J end lost 5 bases, and 11 bases lay between the germline ends. The CDR3 spans 14 residues. The CDR3 bases are TGTGCCAGCAGCTTAGGAGGGGGACGGACTGAAGCTTTCTTT. It yields the protein CASSLGGGRTEAFF.

The CDR3 bases are TGTGCCAGCAGCCCGACGGGGGCCCACGAGCAGTACTTC. Translated, it gives CASSPTGAHEQYF. The rearrangement joins TRBV6-1 to TRBJ2-7; D may be TRBD1 or TRBD2 (6 bases each). The germline gives CDR1 MNHNS, CDR2 SASEGT. The CDR3 extends over 13 amino acids. The V end lost 6 bases, the J end lost 5 bases, and 14 bases lay between the germline ends.

The chain joins TRBV4-2 to TRBJ1-2, with 9 bases identical to TRBD1. Trimming at V came to 5 bases and at J to 6 bases, leaving 4 bases not matched to a gene. Germline loops: CDR1 LGHNA, CDR2 YNFKEQ. The CDR3 contains 13 residues. The CDR3 bases are TGTGCCAGCAGCTGGGACAGGGTGAATGGCTACACCTTC. It codes for CASSWDRVNGYTF.

This clone came up once. The J gene is TRBJ2-7, the V gene TRBV7-2; 9 bases map to TRBD1. Trimming took 5 bases from V and 10 from J; bases not matched to a gene: 18. The CDR3 runs 16 residues. Germline values: CDR1 SGHTA, CDR2 FQGNSA. CDR3 loop: CASSPRTGGHGLNQYF. CDR3 DNA sequence: TGTGCCAGCAGCCCCCGAACAGGGGGCCATGGGCTAAACCAGTACTTC.

The chain is built from TRBV4-3 and TRBJ2-1, with 9 nucleotides matching TRBD2. Germline V lookup: CDR1 LGHNA, CDR2 YSLEER. The CDR3 has 15 amino acids. The V gene end was trimmed by 2 bases and the J gene end by 3 bases; junction bases not matched to a gene: 2. The CDR3 loop is CASSQWRGGYNEQFF. The CDR3 DNA is TGCGCCAGCAGCCAATGGCGGGGGGGCTACAATGAGCAGTTCTTC.

The rearrangement uses TRBV7-2 and TRBJ2-7; the D gene is possibly TRBD1 (5 bases). The CDR3 extends over 14 amino acids. V lost 3 bases and J 5 bases, leaving 14 bases between the germline ends. Germline V gene data show CDR1 as SGHTA and CDR2 as FQGNSA. This chain's CDR3 is CASSFRASSNEQYF. In DNA form, the CDR3 reads TGTGCCAGCAGCTTCAGGGCTAGTTCGAACGAGCAGTACTTC.

The count of this clone is one. J is TRBJ2-7 and V is TRBV28; 12 bases fit TRBD2. The CDR3 length is 15 residues. Looked up from germline, CDR1 is MDHEN and CDR2 is SYDVKM. After removal of 6 bases from V and 3 bases from J, the junction contained 6 bases not matched to a gene. The CDR3 here is CASSVRLAGVYEQYF. As DNA, the CDR3 is TGTGCCAGCAGCGTTAGACTAGCGGGAGTCTACGAGCAGTACTTC.

The rearrangement uses TRBV28 and TRBJ2-5; 8 nucleotides line up with TRBD2. In germline, CDR1 is MDHEN, CDR2 SYDVKM. This CDR3 comprises 15 residues. V shed 2 bases, J shed 5 bases, and the junction held 7 bases outside the gene matches. This chain's CDR3 is CASSLPTAGGETQYF. In DNA form, the CDR3 reads TGTGCCAGCAGTTTACCGACGGCGGGAGGCGAGACCCAGTACTTC.

This rearrangement joins TRBV7-8 to TRBJ1-4; 8 nucleotides line up with TRBD1. CDR3 length: 16 amino acids. The V gene end was trimmed by 7 bases and the J gene end by 1 base; junction bases not matched to a gene: 8. The germline CDR1 and CDR2 sequences are SGHVS and FQNEAQ. This chain's CDR3 is CASTQGQGRTNEKLFF. DNA of the CDR3: TGTGCCAGCACCCAAGGACAGGGTAGAACTAATGAAAAACTGTTTTTT.

The chain couples TRBV7-2 to TRBJ2-4; D is perhaps TRBD1 (6 bases). The CDR3 extends over 15 amino acids. Trimming took off 5 bases at V and 10 bases at J, with 21 bases between the two ends. Germline V gene sequence: CDR1 SGHTA, CDR2 FQGNSA. The CDR3 coding sequence is TGTGCCAGCAGCCCACTAGGTGCCGGGACACCAATTCAGTACTTC. Translation gives CASSPLGAGTPIQYF.

This chain joins TRBV30 and TRBJ1-5; D is perhaps TRBD1 (6 bases). Germline CDR1 and CDR2: GTSNPN and SVGIG (reference sequence). Trimming took off 2 bases at V and 0 bases at J, with 17 bases between the two ends. This CDR3 is 17 amino acids long. Written as DNA, the CDR3 is TGTGCCTGGAGTACTACACGGACAGCCTATAGCAATCAGCCCCAGCATTTT. This sequence encodes CAWSTTRTAYSNQPQHF. Filled out from reference TRBV30 and TRBJ1-5, the complete variable domain reads SQTIHQWPATLVQPVGSPLSLECTVEGTSNPNLYWYRQAAGRGLQLLFYSVGIGQISSEVPQNLSASRPQDRQFILSSKKLLLSDSGFYLCAWSTTRTAYSNQPQHFGDGTRLSIL.

The chain has TRBV11-2 and TRBJ2-1, with unresolved D. The V end lost 2 bases, the J end lost 10 bases, and 6 bases lay between the germline ends. Per germline, CDR1 SGHAT and CDR2 FQNNGV. The CDR3 loop spans 11 amino acids. The CDR3: CASSLIEEQFF. The CDR3 nucleotides are TGTGCCAGCAGCTTAATAGAAGAGCAGTTCTTC.

V and J are TRBV6-4 and TRBJ2-3, with TRBD2 as a possible D gene (7 bases). Germline assignment: CDR1 MRHNA and CDR2 SNTAGT. This CDR3 has 15 amino acids. Between the trimmed V and J ends, which lost 2 bases and 4 bases, there was a span of 13 bases. In nucleotides, the CDR3 is TGTGCCAGCAGTGACCCTGGGGGGGCCGCAGATACGCAGTATTTT. Its translation is CASSDPGGAADTQYF.

This clone was counted only a few times. This sequence joins TRBV7-9 and TRBJ2-3; no firm D call. CDR1 SEHNR and CDR2 FQNEAQ come from the germline V gene (reference sequence). The CDR3 is 15 residues long. Trimming took 1 base from V and 3 from J, leaving 11 bases between them. CDR3 residues: CASSLDVGATDTQYF. The CDR3 DNA is TGTGCCAGCAGCTTAGACGTCGGAGCTACAGATACGCAGTATTTT. Together with reference TRBV7-9 and TRBJ2-3, the CDR3 gives the full variable domain: DTGVSQNPRHKITKRGQNVTFRCDPISEHNRLYWYRQTLGQGPEFLTYFQNEAQLEKSRLLSDRFSAERPKGSFSTLEIQRTEQGDSAMYLCASSLDVGATDTQYFGPGTRLTVL.

The rearrangement links TRBV19 to TRBJ2-1, with TRBD2 as a possible D gene (5 bases). V was pared by 5 bases and J by 7 bases, with 15 bases between. The CDR3 has 14 residues. Germline loops: CDR1 LNHDA, CDR2 SQIVND (reference sequence). CDR3: CASSPLQAVNEQFF. The CDR3 DNA is TGTGCCAGTAGTCCTCTCCAAGCGGTTAATGAGCAGTTCTTC.

The gene calls are TRBV15 and TRBJ2-7; 7 bases map to TRBD2. This CDR3 has 14 amino acids. Per the germline V gene, CDR1 is LNHNV and CDR2 is YYDKDF (reference sequence). Trimming cost V 3 bases and J 5 bases; bases outside gene matches: 7. The CDR3 bases are TGTGCCACCAGCAGGGGGACTATAAAGGACGAGCAGTACTTC. Protein product: CATSRGTIKDEQYF.